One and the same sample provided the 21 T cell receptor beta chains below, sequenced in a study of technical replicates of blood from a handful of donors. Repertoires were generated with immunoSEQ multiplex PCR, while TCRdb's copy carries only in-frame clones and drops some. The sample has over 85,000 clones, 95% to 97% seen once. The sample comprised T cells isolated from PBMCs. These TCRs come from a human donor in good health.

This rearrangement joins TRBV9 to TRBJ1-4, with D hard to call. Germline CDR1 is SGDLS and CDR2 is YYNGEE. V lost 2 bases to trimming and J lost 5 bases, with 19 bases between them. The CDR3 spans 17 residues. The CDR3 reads CASSVGFSGLQNEKLFF. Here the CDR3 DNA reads TGTGCCAGCAGCGTGGGGTTTTCAGGACTGCAAAATGAAAAACTGTTTTTT. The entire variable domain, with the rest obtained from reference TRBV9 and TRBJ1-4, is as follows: DSGVTQTPKHLITATGQRVTLRCSPRSGDLSVYWYQQSLDQGLQFLIQYYNGEERAKGNILERFSAQQFPDLHSELNLSSLELGDSALYFCASSVGFSGLQNEKLFFGSGTQLSVL.

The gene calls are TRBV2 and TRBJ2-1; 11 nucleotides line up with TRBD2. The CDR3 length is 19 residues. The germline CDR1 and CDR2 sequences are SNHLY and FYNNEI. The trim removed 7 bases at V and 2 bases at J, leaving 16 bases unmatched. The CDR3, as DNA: TGTGCCAGCAAGCGGGACAGGGTTAGCGGGAGGGCCACCTACAATGAGCAGTTCTTC. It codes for CASKRDRVSGRATYNEQFF.

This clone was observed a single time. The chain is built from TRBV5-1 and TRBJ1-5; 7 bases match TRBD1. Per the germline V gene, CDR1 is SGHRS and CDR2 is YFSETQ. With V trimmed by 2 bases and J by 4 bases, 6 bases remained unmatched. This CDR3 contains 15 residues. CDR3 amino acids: CASSLTGALNQPQHF. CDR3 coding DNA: TGCGCCAGCAGCTTAACAGGGGCGTTGAATCAGCCCCAGCATTTT.

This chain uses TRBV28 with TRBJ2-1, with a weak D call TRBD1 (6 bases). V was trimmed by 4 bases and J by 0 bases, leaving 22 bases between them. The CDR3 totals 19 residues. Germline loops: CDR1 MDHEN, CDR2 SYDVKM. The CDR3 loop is CASSSLQGYRSSSYNEQFF. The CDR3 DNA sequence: TGTGCCAGCAGTTCTCTACAGGGATACCGCTCCAGCTCCTACAATGAGCAGTTCTTC.

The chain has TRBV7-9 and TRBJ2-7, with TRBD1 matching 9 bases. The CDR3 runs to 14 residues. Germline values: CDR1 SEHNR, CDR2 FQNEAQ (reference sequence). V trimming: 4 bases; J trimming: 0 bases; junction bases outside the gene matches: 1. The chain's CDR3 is CASSWTGASYEQYF. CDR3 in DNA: TGTGCCAGCAGCTGGACAGGGGCCTCCTACGAGCAGTACTTC.

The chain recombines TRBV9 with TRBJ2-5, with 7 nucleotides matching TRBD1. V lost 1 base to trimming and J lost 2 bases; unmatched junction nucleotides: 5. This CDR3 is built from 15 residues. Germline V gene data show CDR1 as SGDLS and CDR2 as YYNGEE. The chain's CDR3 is CASSVLDRDQETQYF. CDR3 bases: TGTGCCAGCAGCGTACTCGACAGGGATCAAGAGACCCAGTACTTC.

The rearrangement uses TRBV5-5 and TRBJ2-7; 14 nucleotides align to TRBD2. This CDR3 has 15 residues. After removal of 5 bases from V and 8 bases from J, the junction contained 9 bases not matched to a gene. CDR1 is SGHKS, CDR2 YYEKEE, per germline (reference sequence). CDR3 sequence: CASSWGLAGEEKQYF. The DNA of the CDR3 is TGTGCCAGCAGTTGGGGACTAGCGGGAGAGGAAAAGCAGTACTTC. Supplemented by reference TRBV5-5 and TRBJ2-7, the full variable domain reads DAGVTQSPTHLIKTRGQQVTLRCSPISGHKSVSWYQQVLGQGPQFIFQYYEKEERGRGNFPDRFSARQFPNYSSELNVNALLLGDSALYLCASSWGLAGEEKQYFGPGTRLTVT.

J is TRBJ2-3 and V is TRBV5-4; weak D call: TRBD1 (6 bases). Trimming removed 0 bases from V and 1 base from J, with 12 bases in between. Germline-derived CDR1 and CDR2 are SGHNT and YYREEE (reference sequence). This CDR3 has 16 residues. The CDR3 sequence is CASSLDARGGTDTQYF. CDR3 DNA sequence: TGTGCCAGCAGCTTGGACGCCAGGGGAGGCACAGATACGCAGTATTTT.

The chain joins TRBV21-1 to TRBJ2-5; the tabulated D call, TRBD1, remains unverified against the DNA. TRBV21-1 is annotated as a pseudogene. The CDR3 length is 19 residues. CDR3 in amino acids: CASSKAPNLRGRMEETQYF. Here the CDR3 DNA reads TGTGCCAGCAGCAAAGCCCCTAACCTCAGGGGGCGCATGGAAGAGACCCAGTACTTC.

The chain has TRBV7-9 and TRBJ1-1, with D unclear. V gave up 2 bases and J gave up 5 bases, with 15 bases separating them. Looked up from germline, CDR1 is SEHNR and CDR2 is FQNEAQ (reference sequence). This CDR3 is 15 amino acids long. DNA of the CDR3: TGTGCCAGCAGCTTATTTTCCGGGATTGATACTGAAGCTTTCTTT. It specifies CASSLFSGIDTEAFF.

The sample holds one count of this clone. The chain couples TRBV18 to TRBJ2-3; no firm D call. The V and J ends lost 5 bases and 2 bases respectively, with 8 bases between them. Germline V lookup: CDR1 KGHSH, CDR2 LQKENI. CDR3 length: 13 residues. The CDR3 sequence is CASSSPFTDTQYF. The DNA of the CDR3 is TGTGCCAGCTCATCCCCGTTCACAGATACGCAGTATTTT.

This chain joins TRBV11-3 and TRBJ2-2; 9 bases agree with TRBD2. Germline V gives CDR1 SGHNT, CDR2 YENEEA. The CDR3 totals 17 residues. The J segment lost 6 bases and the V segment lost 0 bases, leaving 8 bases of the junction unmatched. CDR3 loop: CASSLDREREVAGELFF. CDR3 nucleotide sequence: TGTGCCAGCAGCTTAGATCGGGAGCGGGAGGTGGCCGGGGAGCTGTTTTTT.

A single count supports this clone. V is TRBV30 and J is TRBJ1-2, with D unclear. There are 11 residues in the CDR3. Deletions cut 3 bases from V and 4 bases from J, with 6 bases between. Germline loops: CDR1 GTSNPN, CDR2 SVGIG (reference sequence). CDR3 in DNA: TGTGCCTGGAGAACGGGCTATGGCTACACCTTC. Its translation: CAWRTGYGYTF.

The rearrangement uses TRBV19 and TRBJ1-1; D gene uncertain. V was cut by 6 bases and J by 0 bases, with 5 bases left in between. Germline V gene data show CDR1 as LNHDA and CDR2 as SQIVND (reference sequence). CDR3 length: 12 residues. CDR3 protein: CASSQMNTEAFF. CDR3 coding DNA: TGTGCCAGTAGCCAGATGAACACTGAAGCTTTCTTT.

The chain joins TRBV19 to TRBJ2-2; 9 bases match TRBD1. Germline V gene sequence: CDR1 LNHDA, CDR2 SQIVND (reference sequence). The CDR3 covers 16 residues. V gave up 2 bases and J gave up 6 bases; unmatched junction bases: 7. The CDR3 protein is CASSIMGQGSAGELFF. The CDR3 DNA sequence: TGTGCCAGTAGTATAATGGGACAGGGTTCCGCCGGGGAGCTGTTTTTT.

CDR3 nucleotides: TGTGCCTGGAGTGCTAGGATCTCTAGCACAGATACGCAGTATTTT. Translation: CAWSARISSTDTQYF. The V and J genes are TRBV30 and TRBJ2-3; D not certain. Germline V gene sequence: CDR1 GTSNPN, CDR2 SVGIG (reference sequence). V was shortened by 1 base and J by 0 bases, with 11 bases between the two germline ends. This CDR3 contains 15 residues.

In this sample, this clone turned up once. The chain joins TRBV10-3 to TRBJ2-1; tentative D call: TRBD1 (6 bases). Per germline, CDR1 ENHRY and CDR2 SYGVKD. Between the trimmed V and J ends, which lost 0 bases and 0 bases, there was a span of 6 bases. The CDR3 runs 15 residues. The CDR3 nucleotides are TGTGCCATCAGTGAGTCCAGGGGCTCCTACAATGAGCAGTTCTTC. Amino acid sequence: CAISESRGSYNEQFF.

The CDR3 coding sequence is TGTGCCAGTAGTATGGGATCGGGGGTAATGAACACTGAAGCTTTCTTT. Translation: CASSMGSGVMNTEAFF. This sequence joins TRBV19 and TRBJ1-1; the D gene is possibly TRBD1 (5 bases). CDR3 length equals 16 residues. Germline V gene lookup returns CDR1 LNHDA and CDR2 SQIVND (reference sequence). V gave up 3 bases and J gave up 0 bases, with 14 bases separating them.

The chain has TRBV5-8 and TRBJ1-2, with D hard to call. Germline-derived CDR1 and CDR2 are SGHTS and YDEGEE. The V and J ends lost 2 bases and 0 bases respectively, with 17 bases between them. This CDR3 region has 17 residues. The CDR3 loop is CASSFRRSSRTNYGYTF. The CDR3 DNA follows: TGTGCCAGCAGCTTCAGGAGGTCATCTCGTACTAACTATGGCTACACCTTC.

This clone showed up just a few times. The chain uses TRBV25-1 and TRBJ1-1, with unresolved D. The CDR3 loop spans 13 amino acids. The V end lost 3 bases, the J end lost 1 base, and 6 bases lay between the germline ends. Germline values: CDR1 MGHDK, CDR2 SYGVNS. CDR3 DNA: TGTGCCAGCAGTGAGAGGAAGAACACTGAAGCTTTCTTT. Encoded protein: CASSERKNTEAFF.

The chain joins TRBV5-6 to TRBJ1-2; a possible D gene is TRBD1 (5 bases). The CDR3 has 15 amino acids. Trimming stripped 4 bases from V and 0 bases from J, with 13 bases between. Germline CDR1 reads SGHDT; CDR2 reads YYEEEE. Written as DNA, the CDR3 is TGTGCCAGCAGCGGGATGACAGCCTCTAACTATGGCTACACCTTC. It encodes CASSGMTASNYGYTF.